A selection of T cell receptor beta chains follows, all from one sample in a study of untreated major depressive disorder. Sequencing was performed with immunoSEQ multiplex PCR; in TCRdb, only in-frame clones are kept and a portion is missing. The sample includes tens of thousands of clones, approximately 89% of them seen just once. Specimen: CD4+ T cells from PBMCs. The receptors stem from a woman aged 35 to 49 in good health. Both conserved end residues are part of each CDR3. A D gene is named only where the DNA matches it firmly. The size of a clone is reported for some rows only, either as once, few or many, or as a class for expanded clones.

abundance	d_gene	v_gene	j_gene	CDR3aa	CDR3nt
NA	TRBD2	TRBV30	TRBJ2-3	CAWMQTTGTRVGYTQYF	TGTGCCTGGATGCAAACCACCGGGACTAGAGTGGGGTATACGCAGTATTTT
NA	NA	TRBV28	TRBJ1-1	CASTRNLNTEAFF	TGTGCCAGCACCCGCAATTTGAACACTGAAGCTTTCTTT
NA	NA	TRBV9	TRBJ1-3	CASSAEGTAGGNTIYF	TGTGCCAGCAGCGCCGAAGGGACGGCGGGCGGAAACACCATATATTTT
NA	NA	TRBV5-4	TRBJ2-1	CASRSIGGSYNEQFF	TGTGCCAGCAGATCCATTGGGGGCTCCTACAATGAGCAGTTCTTC
NA	NA	TRBV18	TRBJ1-3	CASSPGANSGNTIYF	TGTGCCAGCTCACCGGGGGCTAACTCTGGAAACACCATATATTTT
NA	NA	TRBV5-6	TRBJ2-1	CASSLSGAYNEQFF	TGTGCCAGCAGCTTGTCTGGGGCGTACAATGAGCAGTTCTTC
NA	NA	TRBV5-1	TRBJ2-6	CASSSRVSGANVLTF	TGCGCCAGCAGCTCCAGGGTCTCTGGGGCCAACGTCCTGACTTTC
NA	NA	TRBV6-5	TRBJ1-5	CASQDGGHSNQPQHF	TGTGCCAGCCAGGATGGGGGGCACAGCAATCAGCCCCAGCATTTT
NA	NA	TRBV11-2	TRBJ2-2	CASSFLHTGPGELFF	TGTGCCAGCAGCTTTTTACACACCGGCCCCGGGGAGCTGTTTTTT
few	NA	TRBV9	TRBJ2-6	CASSVALVSGGGANVLTF	TGTGCCAGCAGCGTAGCTCTGGTATCGGGTGGTGGGGCCAACGTCCTGACTTTC
NA	NA	TRBV2	TRBJ2-1	CASSKNLRVSYNEQFF	TGTGCCAGCAGTAAAAACCTCAGGGTCTCCTACAATGAGCAGTTCTTC
NA	TRBD1	TRBV18	TRBJ2-2	CASSPDRVNTGELFF	TGTGCCAGCTCACCCGACAGGGTAAACACCGGGGAGCTGTTTTTT
NA	TRBD1	TRBV5-5	TRBJ1-1	CASRLGQGYTEAFF	TGTGCCAGCAGGTTGGGACAGGGGTACACTGAAGCTTTCTTT
NA	NA	TRBV27	TRBJ1-4	CASGSGNEKLFF	TGTGCCAGCGGATCGGGGAATGAAAAACTGTTTTTT
NA	TRBD2	TRBV5-1	TRBJ2-1	CASSLAGTSGSNEQFF	TGCGCCAGCAGCTTGGCCGGGACTAGCGGGAGCAATGAGCAGTTCTTC
NA	TRBD1	TRBV6-1	TRBJ2-1	CASREGQGAYNEQFF	TGTGCCAGCAGGGAGGGACAGGGCGCCTACAATGAGCAGTTCTTC
NA	TRBD2	TRBV6-5	TRBJ2-7	CASSYSNGGGTYEQYF	TGTGCCAGCAGTTACTCGAATGGCGGGGGGACCTACGAGCAGTACTTC